This passage covers 29 T cell receptor beta chains from one sample sequenced in a study of blood T cell repertoires in COVID-19. Using immunoSEQ multiplex PCR, the repertoire was profiled, and TCRdb retains in-frame clones only, with some absent. The sample lists about 340,000 clones, 65% to 90% seen once, with around 4% in the top ten. The sequenced sample was PBMCs or T cells enriched from blood (not recorded which). Receptors originate from a woman aged 40 to 50 with acute COVID-19.

This clone was observed a single time. V is TRBV13 and J is TRBJ2-2; perhaps TRBD1 as D (7 bases). V dropped 6 bases and J dropped 3 bases, with 17 bases sitting between them. This CDR3 is built from 16 residues. Looked up from germline, CDR1 is PRHDT and CDR2 is FYEKMQ (reference sequence). The CDR3 is CASRESRGVDTGELFF. The CDR3 region has the DNA TGTGCCAGCAGGGAAAGCAGGGGGGTAGACACCGGGGAGCTGTTTTTT.

This rearrangement joins TRBV27 to TRBJ1-5; D gene uncertain. The CDR3 extends over 17 amino acids. V was shortened by 4 bases and J by 5 bases, with 21 bases between the two germline ends. From germline, CDR1 is MNHEY and CDR2 SMNVEV (reference sequence). As DNA, the CDR3 is TGTGCCAGCAGTTCCCGGTTTGGCCGGGGTAGGGATCAGCCCCAGCATTTT. This sequence encodes CASSSRFGRGRDQPQHF.

The chain joins TRBV14 to TRBJ2-5, with D perhaps TRBD1 (6 bases). Germline assignment: CDR1 SGHDN and CDR2 FVKESK. Trimming cost V 2 bases and J 11 bases, with 18 bases left between them. This CDR3 is built from 14 residues. CDR3 region: CASSQLLGATEQYF. The CDR3 nucleotides are TGTGCCAGCAGCCAACTTCTGGGGGCGACAGAACAGTACTTC.

J is TRBJ2-7 and V is TRBV4-3, with 9 bases matching TRBD1. The CDR3 spans 15 residues. J was trimmed by 3 bases and V by 2 bases; bases with no gene match: 5. Germline V gives CDR1 LGHNA, CDR2 YSLEER. The CDR3 nucleotides read TGCGCCAGCAGCCAATCCGGGACAGGGCGCTACGAGCAGTACTTC. Translated: CASSQSGTGRYEQYF.

This clone was counted only a few times. The gene calls are TRBV4-1 and TRBJ1-4; possibly TRBD1 for D (6 bases). The germline V and J ends were trimmed by 3 bases and 7 bases, with 18 bases remaining between them. Germline CDR1 MGHRA, CDR2 YSYEKL. This CDR3 is built from 16 residues. The CDR3 DNA reads TGCGCCAGCAGCCAGAGATCACAGGGAGTGGGTGAAAAACTGTTTTTT. The encoded protein is CASSQRSQGVGEKLFF.

The rearrangement links TRBV10-3 to TRBJ1-3, with D possibly matching TRBD1 (5 bases). This CDR3 has 19 residues. Trimming cost V 1 base and J 0 bases, with 19 bases left between them. Germline values: CDR1 ENHRY, CDR2 SYGVKD. In nucleotides, the CDR3 is TGTGCCATCAGTGAGTTCCCTTTGGGGCAGCTGAGCTCTGGAAACACCATATATTTT. Translation: CAISEFPLGQLSSGNTIYF.

The chain employs TRBV14 and TRBJ1-6; unclear D gene. Germline CDR1 is SGHDN and CDR2 is FVKESK. CDR3 length: 16 residues. Trimming removed 1 base from V and 8 bases from J, with 15 bases in between. The CDR3 loop is CASSQGGLFFDSPLHF. In DNA form, the CDR3 reads TGTGCCAGCAGCCAAGGAGGCCTTTTTTTCGATTCACCCCTCCACTTT.

The V and J genes are TRBV15 and TRBJ2-3; 11 bases fit TRBD2. The V segment lost 1 base and the J segment 3 bases; nucleotides outside the gene matches: 6. Germline V gene sequence: CDR1 LNHNV, CDR2 YYDKDF (reference sequence). The CDR3 covers 17 residues. The CDR3 region has the DNA TGTGCCACCAGCAGAGGGCTGACTAGCGGGAAGACAGATACGCAGTATTTT. Amino acids: CATSRGLTSGKTDTQYF.

The rearrangement joins TRBV5-1 to TRBJ2-5, with 8 bases aligning to TRBD2. Germline trimming cut 0 bases from V and 4 bases from J; bases unmatched to any gene: 2. The length of the CDR3 is 14 residues. Germline V gene data show CDR1 as SGHRS and CDR2 as YFSETQ. The CDR3 DNA follows: TGCGCCAGCAGCTTGGAAACTAGCGGAGAGACCCAGTACTTC. Protein sequence: CASSLETSGETQYF.

This chain connects TRBV19 to TRBJ1-1; D remains ambiguous. Per the germline V gene, CDR1 is LNHDA and CDR2 is SQIVND (reference sequence). The V gene lost 5 bases and the J gene lost 0 bases, with 13 bases spanning the gap. The CDR3 has 15 amino acids. This chain's CDR3 is CASSPGFVMNTEAFF. CDR3 coding DNA: TGTGCCAGTAGTCCGGGGTTCGTCATGAACACTGAAGCTTTCTTT.

This chain links TRBV5-5 with TRBJ1-1, with D uncertain. The V end was cut by 4 bases, the J end by 0 bases, with 16 bases between. Germline CDR1 reads SGHKS; CDR2 reads YYEKEE (reference sequence). The CDR3 loop spans 16 amino acids. CDR3: CASSMGSPFMNTEAFF. DNA of the CDR3: TGTGCCAGCAGCATGGGTAGCCCATTCATGAACACTGAAGCTTTCTTT.

The J gene is TRBJ1-1, the V gene TRBV7-8; D unclear. Germline CDR1 reads SGHVS; CDR2 reads FQNEAQ. With 5 bases removed from V and 1 base from J, the gap between germline ends came to 14 bases. The CDR3 runs 15 residues. This CDR3 reads CASSREALPNTEAFF. DNA of the CDR3: TGTGCCAGCAGCCGAGAAGCCCTACCGAACACTGAAGCTTTCTTT.

The CDR3 sequence is CASSRGGRTTTDTQYF. CDR3 in DNA: TGTGCCAGCAGTAGGGGGGGGCGCACAACTACAGATACGCAGTATTTT. This rearrangement joins TRBV6-2 or TRBV6-3 to TRBJ2-3, with D possibly TRBD2 on 7 matching bases. The CDR3 is 16 amino acids. Per the germline V gene, CDR1 is MNHEY and CDR2 is SVGEGT. V was trimmed by 5 bases and J by 3 bases, leaving 18 bases between them.

The chain has TRBV5-5 and TRBJ2-5, with 12 bases aligning to TRBD2. From germline, CDR1 is SGHKS and CDR2 YYEKEE (reference sequence). CDR3 length: 18 amino acids. Unmatched junction bases numbered 11, after V lost 0 bases and J lost 5 bases. The CDR3 DNA reads TGTGCCAGCAGCTTGGTCCCCTCTAGCGGGAGGGCCGGGGAGACCCAGTACTTC. Protein product: CASSLVPSSGRAGETQYF.

Comments on this clone: Other nucleotide sequences from this sample produce the same CDR3. V and J are TRBV6-5 and TRBJ1-1; TRBD1 might be the D (5 bases). The CDR3 has 13 residues. The germline CDR1 and CDR2 sequences are MNHEY and SVGAGI. V dropped 3 bases and J dropped 3 bases, with 8 bases sitting between them. CDR3 sequence (DNA): TGTGCCAGCAGTTATCCAGGGTACACTGAAGCTTTCTTT. As protein: CASSYPGYTEAFF.

J is TRBJ2-5 and V is TRBV4-1; 12 bases are a match to TRBD1. This CDR3 contains 16 residues. CDR1 is MGHRA and CDR2 is YSYEKL in the germline V gene. The ends lost 4 bases at V and 5 bases at J; junction bases unmatched: 8. The CDR3 nucleotides are TGCGCCAGCAGCCCAGGGACAGGGGGCGCATGGGAGACCCAGTACTTC. The encoded protein is CASSPGTGGAWETQYF.

J is TRBJ1-2 and V is TRBV7-2; 7 nucleotides line up with TRBD1. Per the germline V gene, CDR1 is SGHTA and CDR2 is FQGNSA. The CDR3 totals 14 residues. With 4 bases clipped from V and 4 bases from J, the junction kept 6 bases outside the gene matches. The CDR3 bases are TGTGCCAGCAGCTCGGGGACAGTTTCCTATGGCTACACCTTC. Its protein is CASSSGTVSYGYTF.

The chain joins TRBV19 to TRBJ1-1, with 8 positions matching TRBD1. Germline V gives CDR1 LNHDA, CDR2 SQIVND (reference sequence). The CDR3 runs to 13 residues. The J segment lost 4 bases and the V segment lost 4 bases, leaving 2 bases of the junction unmatched. The CDR3 sequence: CASSSTGGTEAFF. The CDR3 coding sequence is TGTGCCAGTAGTAGCACAGGGGGCACTGAAGCTTTCTTT.

The rearrangement joins TRBV5-1 to TRBJ1-3, with 10 bases identical to TRBD1. The germline gives CDR1 SGHRS, CDR2 YFSETQ. The CDR3 sequence is 16 residues long. V dropped 3 bases and J dropped 2; count of bases not matched to a gene: 5. CDR3 loop: CASSSPGQGTGNTIYF. The CDR3 DNA reads TGCGCCAGCAGCTCCCCGGGACAGGGGACTGGAAACACCATATATTTT. Full variable domain (outside the CDR3, taken from reference TRBV5-1 and TRBJ1-3): KAGVTQTPRYLIKTRGQQVTLSCSPISGHRSVSWYQQTPGQGLQFLFEYFSETQRNKGNFPGRFSGRQFSNSRSEMNVSTLELGDSALYLCASSSPGQGTGNTIYFGEGSWLTVV.

This chain uses TRBV7-2 with TRBJ2-5, with D perhaps TRBD1 (6 bases). The germline gives CDR1 SGHTA, CDR2 FQGNSA. Trimming pared 5 bases from V and 5 bases from J, leaving 18 bases between. CDR3 length: 15 residues. CDR3 region: CASSAVGASSETQYF. The CDR3, as DNA: TGTGCCAGCAGCGCCGTGGGGGCCAGCTCGGAGACCCAGTACTTC.

This chain joins TRBV19 and TRBJ2-7, with 7 positions matching TRBD1. The V and J ends lost 5 bases and 7 bases, in that order; junction bases with no gene match: 11. The CDR3 covers 14 residues. Germline CDR1 LNHDA, CDR2 SQIVND (reference sequence). The CDR3 nucleotides are TGTGCCAGTAGTCCCTGGACAGGAAATACGGAGCAGTACTTC. It codes for CASSPWTGNTEQYF.

The chain uses TRBV9 and TRBJ1-4, with 10 positions matching TRBD1. J lost 6 bases, V lost 5 bases, and 4 bases had no gene match. Per germline, CDR1 SGDLS and CDR2 YYNGEE. The CDR3 is 14 residues long. The chain's CDR3 is CASSSDRGDEKLFF. The CDR3 region has the DNA TGTGCCAGCAGTTCGGACAGGGGGGATGAAAAACTGTTTTTT. Based on the CDR3 plus reference TRBV9 and TRBJ1-4, the full variable domain is DSGVTQTPKHLITATGQRVTLRCSPRSGDLSVYWYQQSLDQGLQFLIQYYNGEERAKGNILERFSAQQFPDLHSELNLSSLELGDSALYFCASSSDRGDEKLFFGSGTQLSVL.

This clone was counted a single time. The chain is built from TRBV7-8 and TRBJ1-2; a weak D match, TRBD1 (5 bases). From germline, CDR1 is SGHVS and CDR2 FQNEAQ. This CDR3 region has 14 residues. Deletions cut 5 bases from V and 4 bases from J, with 14 bases between. CDR3 amino acids: CASSPRDGGYGYTF. The CDR3 nucleotides read TGTGCCAGCAGCCCGCGGGACGGGGGCTATGGCTACACCTTC.

V gene TRBV13 combines with J gene TRBJ1-1, with TRBD1 as a possible D gene (6 bases). CDR1 and CDR2 from the germline V gene are PRHDT and FYEKMQ (reference sequence). The CDR3 is made up of 14 amino acids. Trimming removed 6 bases from V and 7 bases from J, with 18 bases in between. CDR3 amino acids: CASRAGGGRIEAFF. The CDR3 nucleotides are TGTGCCAGCAGGGCGGGAGGGGGGCGGATTGAAGCTTTCTTT.

The chain uses TRBV29-1 and TRBJ1-1; D is undetermined. The germline gives CDR1 SQVTM, CDR2 ANQGSEA. CDR3 length equals 11 residues. The germline V and J ends were trimmed by 5 bases and 7 bases, with 11 bases remaining between them. The CDR3 loop is CSVSPGLEAFF. CDR3 in DNA: TGCAGCGTTTCTCCAGGCCTTGAAGCTTTCTTT.

For the CDR3, the DNA is TGTGCCAGCAGCTTAGGATTGGGGACAGGTAGCCATGAGCAGTTCTTC. This encodes CASSLGLGTGSHEQFF. V usage is TRBV13 and J usage is TRBJ2-1; 8 bases fit TRBD1. With 0 bases clipped from V and 8 bases from J, the junction kept 9 bases outside the gene matches. CDR1 and CDR2 from the germline V gene are PRHDT and FYEKMQ (reference sequence). This CDR3 spans 16 amino acids.

This clone was recorded once. The V call is TRBV6-5, the J call TRBJ2-5; 7 nucleotides align to TRBD1. There are 12 residues in the CDR3. The ends lost 8 bases at V and 5 bases at J; junction bases unmatched: 5. Germline assignment: CDR1 MNHEY and CDR2 SVGAGI. The CDR3 spells CASRQGRETQYF. CDR3 sequence (DNA): TGTGCCAGCCGACAGGGCCGGGAGACCCAGTACTTC.

The chain employs TRBV3-1 (or the pseudogene TRBV3-2) and TRBJ2-7; 8 positions agree with TRBD1. The germline gives CDR1 LGHDT, CDR2 YNNKEL (reference sequence). V lost 2 bases, J lost 1 base, and 4 bases stayed unmatched. The CDR3 is made up of 15 amino acids. The CDR3 DNA sequence: TGTGCCAGCAGCCAATTACGGGACAGGTCCTACGAGCAGTACTTC. Translation gives CASSQLRDRSYEQYF.

The chain is built from TRBV7-2 and TRBJ2-7; maybe TRBD1 (5 bases). Germline V lookup: CDR1 SGHTA, CDR2 FQGNSA. The length of the CDR3 is 13 residues. The V end was cut by 2 bases, the J end by 3 bases, with 8 bases between. This CDR3 is CASSLYQGYEQYF. The CDR3 DNA reads as TGTGCCAGCAGCTTATACCAGGGCTACGAGCAGTACTTC.